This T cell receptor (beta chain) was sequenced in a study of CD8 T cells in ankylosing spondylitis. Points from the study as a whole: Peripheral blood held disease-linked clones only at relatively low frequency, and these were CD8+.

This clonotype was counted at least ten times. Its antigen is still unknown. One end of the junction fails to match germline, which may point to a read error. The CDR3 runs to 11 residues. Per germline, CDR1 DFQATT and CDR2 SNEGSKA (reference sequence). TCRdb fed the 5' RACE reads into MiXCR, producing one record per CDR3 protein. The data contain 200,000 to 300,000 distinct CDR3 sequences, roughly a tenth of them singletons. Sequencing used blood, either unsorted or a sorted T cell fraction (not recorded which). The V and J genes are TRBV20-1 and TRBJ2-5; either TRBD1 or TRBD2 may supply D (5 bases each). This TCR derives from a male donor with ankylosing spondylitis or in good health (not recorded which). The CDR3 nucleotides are TGCAGTGGGGTTTCGGGACGTCCCCCAAACTTC. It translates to CSGVSGRPPNF.